The clone carrying this T cell receptor beta chain was counted only a few times. Its antigen is not known. Treatment meaning: roughly ten-day PBMC culture with coronavirus spike peptide pools or control peptides (ViraFEST assay). Researchers used the Oncomine TCR Beta short-read assay to sequence DNA from cultured CD4+ T cells. Extraction of genomic DNA was performed on cultured CD4+ T cells. TCRdb called the PCR reads again in MiXCR, with one record for every CDR3 protein. Of 20,000 to 25,000 distinct CDR3 sequences detected, 32% appear once; the ten largest clones hold 9.5% to 15%. These data are taken from a study of vaccination and CD4 T cells after COVID-19. The origin of this receptor is a human donor with COVID-19. The sample taken for sequencing was cultured CD4+ T cells from blood.

CDR3 region: CASSRSGTGELFF. DNA for the CDR3: TGTGCCAGCAGTCGGTCGGGGACCGGGGAGCTGTTTTTT. V gene TRBV11-3 combines with J gene TRBJ2-2; weak D call: TRBD2 (5 bases). V was cut by 6 bases and J by 5 bases, with 10 bases left in between. The germline V gene encodes CDR1 SGHNT and CDR2 YENEEA. This CDR3 comprises 13 residues.